This record covers a single TCR beta chain. These data originate in a study of CDR3 diversity in severe acne. In TCRdb, the PCR reads were re-called with MiXCR into one record per CDR3 protein. The profile covers around 100,000 distinct CDR3 sequences, with roughly 51% appearing a single time and around 11% taken by the ten largest. The source material was blood. This clonotype originated in a male donor with acne.

The CDR3 DNA is TGTGCCACCAGTGATGGGACAGGAGTGACTGGCTACACCTTC. As protein: CATSDGTGVTGYTF. The genes are TRBV24-1 and TRBJ1-2; 8 bases are a match to TRBD1. This CDR3 spans 14 amino acids. The J segment lost 7 bases and the V segment lost 3 bases, leaving 6 bases of the junction unmatched. Germline assignment: CDR1 KGHDR and CDR2 SFDVKD.